The 28 T cell receptor beta chains below come from one sample, sequenced in a study of siplizumab effects on memory and regulatory T cells. Assay used: immunoSEQ multiplex PCR; TCRdb lists only in-frame clones, some missing. The table lists about 91,000 clones, more than 85% of them singletons. The specimen sequenced was CD8+ T cells sorted from blood. Source of these receptors: a human donor in good health.

The rearrangement joins TRBV19 to TRBJ1-1; D call uncertain. Germline loops: CDR1 LNHDA, CDR2 SQIVND (reference sequence). The CDR3 length is 13 residues. V was cut by 6 bases and J by 0 bases, with 8 bases left in between. The CDR3 nucleotides are TGTGCCAGTAGACAGAGCATGAACACTGAAGCTTTCTTT. Amino acids: CASRQSMNTEAFF.

The rearrangement links TRBV7-9 to TRBJ2-7; weak D call: TRBD1 (6 bases). The germline V and J ends were trimmed by 5 bases and 5 bases, with 19 bases remaining between them. Germline V gene data show CDR1 as SEHNR and CDR2 as FQNEAQ (reference sequence). The CDR3 has 15 residues. CDR3 amino acids: CASSRTTGKQHEQYF. As DNA, the CDR3 is TGTGCCAGCAGCCGGACCACAGGGAAGCAACACGAGCAGTACTTC. Based on the CDR3 plus reference TRBV7-9 and TRBJ2-7, the full variable domain is DTGVSQNPRHKITKRGQNVTFRCDPISEHNRLYWYRQTLGQGPEFLTYFQNEAQLEKSRLLSDRFSAERPKGSFSTLEIQRTEQGDSAMYLCASSRTTGKQHEQYFGPGTRLTVT.

The chain employs TRBV5-5 and TRBJ1-1, with TRBD1 matching 7 bases. Germline-derived CDR1 and CDR2 are SGHKS and YYEKEE (reference sequence). The CDR3 runs 15 residues. Unmatched junction bases numbered 8, after V lost 0 bases and J lost 6 bases. CDR3 nucleotide sequence: TGTGCCAGCAGCTTGGGGACAGGTCTTGGGCCTGAAGCTTTCTTT. The encoded protein is CASSLGTGLGPEAFF.

J is TRBJ1-5 and V is TRBV6-5; D is unresolved. Germline CDR1 reads MNHEY; CDR2 reads SVGAGI. The ends were cut back, 0 bases at V and 11 bases at J, with 11 bases in the middle. This CDR3 is 13 amino acids long. The CDR3 sequence is CASSYSGAESQHF. The CDR3 region has the DNA TGTGCCAGCAGTTACTCTGGCGCGGAATCCCAGCATTTT.

The chain is built from TRBV6-5 and TRBJ1-2; D is undetermined. V lost 2 bases to trimming and J lost 6 bases, with 10 bases between them. This CDR3 is built from 13 residues. Per germline, CDR1 MNHEY and CDR2 SVGAGI. CDR3 sequence reads: CASSYTEANGYTF. The DNA for the CDR3 is TGTGCCAGCAGTTACACAGAAGCTAATGGCTACACCTTC.

The chain has TRBV30 and TRBJ1-3; maybe TRBD1 (6 bases). V was cut by 1 base and J by 4 bases, with 17 bases left in between. The CDR3 loop spans 16 amino acids. Germline values: CDR1 GTSNPN, CDR2 SVGIG (reference sequence). CDR3 amino acids: CAWSAVTQGGGNTIYF. The CDR3 DNA reads TGTGCCTGGAGTGCAGTAACACAGGGAGGCGGAAACACCATATATTTT.

The chain carries TRBV27 and TRBJ1-2; 7 bases fit TRBD1. The germline CDR1 and CDR2 sequences are MNHEY and SMNVEV (reference sequence). The V gene end was trimmed by 7 bases and the J gene end by 5 bases; junction bases not matched to a gene: 7. CDR3 length equals 13 residues. In nucleotides, the CDR3 is TGTGCCAGCAATCCCCAGGGGGAGTATGGCTACACCTTC. Protein product: CASNPQGEYGYTF.

This clone has only a few counts. V usage is TRBV27 and J usage is TRBJ1-5, with D hard to call. This CDR3 is 13 amino acids long. CDR1 is MNHEY, CDR2 SMNVEV, per germline (reference sequence). Trimming took 2 bases from V and 4 from J, leaving 6 bases between them. In DNA, the CDR3 is TGTGCCAGCAGTTTAAGATTGAATCAGCCCCAGCATTTT. This translates into CASSLRLNQPQHF.

V gene TRBV6-5 combines with J gene TRBJ2-7; no definite D call. The V gene lost 6 bases and the J gene lost 2 bases, with 14 bases spanning the gap. The CDR3 has 14 residues. The germline gives CDR1 MNHEY, CDR2 SVGAGI. The CDR3 bases are TGTGCCAGCAGCCATAGGCCGACTCCCTACGAGCAGTACTTC. Its protein is CASSHRPTPYEQYF.

As DNA, the CDR3 is TGTGCCAGCTGGATGGTTCTTGGGGGAGCTAAAGAGACCCAGTACTTC. This codes for CASWMVLGGAKETQYF. The V gene is TRBV2, the J gene TRBJ2-5; tentatively, D is TRBD1 or TRBD2 (5 bases each). Germline V gene lookup returns CDR1 SNHLY and CDR2 FYNNEI. This CDR3 contains 16 residues. V was pared by 8 bases and J by 3 bases, with 22 bases between.

The genes are TRBV4-1 and TRBJ2-7; weak D call: TRBD1 (6 bases). Germline V gene lookup returns CDR1 MGHRA and CDR2 YSYEKL. V lost 4 bases and J lost 5, with 21 bases in between. The CDR3 loop spans 16 amino acids. Here the CDR3 DNA reads TGCGCCAGCAGCCCCCCTCCAGGGGTCCAGGGCAACGAGCAGTACTTC. This codes for CASSPPPGVQGNEQYF.

This chain uses TRBV27 with TRBJ2-7; 9 bases fit TRBD1. V shed 4 bases, J shed 2 bases, and the junction held 9 bases outside the gene matches. The germline V gene has CDR1 MNHEY and CDR2 SMNVEV (reference sequence). This CDR3 has 16 amino acids. Here the CDR3 reads CASSSLDRGAAYEQYF. DNA of the CDR3: TGTGCCAGCAGTTCCCTCGACAGGGGGGCAGCCTACGAGCAGTACTTC.

This sequence joins TRBV4-1 and TRBJ1-1, with TRBD1 as a possible D gene (5 bases). Germline loops: CDR1 MGHRA, CDR2 YSYEKL. The length of the CDR3 is 13 residues. Trimming took off 4 bases at V and 3 bases at J, with 9 bases between the two ends. For the CDR3, the DNA is TGCGCCAGCAGCCGGGGCAGGGACACTGAAGCTTTCTTT. Encoded protein: CASSRGRDTEAFF.

V and J are TRBV7-9 and TRBJ2-7; 11 bases are shared with TRBD1. After removal of 4 bases from V and 4 bases from J, the junction contained 6 bases not matched to a gene. The CDR3 runs to 15 residues. Germline V gene lookup returns CDR1 SEHNR and CDR2 FQNEAQ (reference sequence). CDR3 sequence: CASSSSGTGGYEQYF. The CDR3 nucleotides are TGTGCCAGCAGCTCCTCCGGGACAGGGGGATACGAGCAGTACTTC.

The chain recombines TRBV7-9 with TRBJ1-1; tentatively, D is TRBD1 (5 bases). Germline CDR1 SEHNR, CDR2 FQNEAQ (reference sequence). Trimming took 5 bases from V and 6 from J, leaving 13 bases between them. The CDR3 loop spans 13 amino acids. Here the CDR3 DNA reads TGTGCCAGCAGCCAGACAGAAGGGGCTGAAGCTTTCTTT. It codes for CASSQTEGAEAFF. Full variable domain (remainder filled in from reference TRBV7-9 and TRBJ1-1): DTGVSQNPRHKITKRGQNVTFRCDPISEHNRLYWYRQTLGQGPEFLTYFQNEAQLEKSRLLSDRFSAERPKGSFSTLEIQRTEQGDSAMYLCASSQTEGAEAFFGQGTRLTVV.

This clone occurred once. The rearrangement uses TRBV7-8 and TRBJ2-3, with D unresolved. V lost 7 bases to trimming and J lost 2 bases, with 7 bases between them. The CDR3 length is 12 residues. CDR1 SGHVS and CDR2 FQNEAQ come from the germline V gene. CDR3 nucleotide sequence: TGTGCCAGCACCCGAGTCACAGATACGCAGTATTTT. This encodes CASTRVTDTQYF.

V gene TRBV15 combines with J gene TRBJ1-4; D remains ambiguous. The CDR3 contains 14 residues. The germline CDR1 and CDR2 sequences are LNHNV and YYDKDF (reference sequence). Deletions cut 4 bases from V and 0 bases from J, with 6 bases between. CDR3 bases: TGTGCCACCAGCATCTATGCAACTAATGAAAAACTGTTTTTT. This gives the protein CATSIYATNEKLFF.

This chain uses TRBV5-1 with TRBJ1-1; perhaps TRBD1 as D (5 bases). Germline V gene lookup returns CDR1 SGHRS and CDR2 YFSETQ. Trimming removed 1 base at V and 3 bases at J, with 22 bases between. CDR3 size: 18 residues. The CDR3 DNA is TGCGCCAGCAGCTTGTTTGGACTGGGGGGTCGAGGGGACACTGAAGCTTTCTTT. This encodes CASSLFGLGGRGDTEAFF.

V usage is TRBV7-3 and J usage is TRBJ2-2; perhaps TRBD2 as D (5 bases). V was pared by 6 bases and J by 5 bases, with 7 bases between. The CDR3 contains 12 residues. Germline CDR1 and CDR2: SGHTA and FQGTGA. The CDR3 protein is CASRRETGELFF. In DNA, the CDR3 is TGTGCCAGCAGGAGGGAGACCGGGGAGCTGTTTTTT.

V usage is TRBV2 and J usage is TRBJ2-7; D remains ambiguous. Germline assignment: CDR1 SNHLY and CDR2 FYNNEI. Trimming took 7 bases from V and 0 from J, leaving 4 bases between them. The CDR3 has 11 residues. CDR3 sequence: CASMASYEQYF. CDR3 coding DNA: TGTGCCAGCATGGCCTCCTACGAGCAGTACTTC.

V and J are TRBV6-5 and TRBJ2-7, with D tentatively TRBD1 or TRBD2 (5 bases each). This CDR3 contains 15 residues. The V and J ends lost 6 bases and 2 bases respectively, with 17 bases between them. Per germline, CDR1 MNHEY and CDR2 SVGAGI. This CDR3 is CASSRDLEEAYEQYF. In DNA, the CDR3 is TGTGCCAGCAGCCGGGACCTTGAGGAAGCCTACGAGCAGTACTTC.

Concerning this clone: The same CDR3 arises from other DNA sequences in this sample as well. The chain carries TRBV7-9 and TRBJ1-1; TRBD1 matches 9 bases. Per germline, CDR1 SEHNR and CDR2 FQNEAQ (reference sequence). Unmatched junction bases numbered 5, after V lost 5 bases and J lost 4 bases. The CDR3 contains 14 residues. The CDR3 sequence is CASSALDRGTEAFF. For the CDR3, the DNA is TGTGCCAGCAGCGCCTTGGACAGGGGCACTGAAGCTTTCTTT.

V gene TRBV25-1 combines with J gene TRBJ1-2, with 7 nucleotides matching TRBD1. The CDR3 sequence is 15 residues long. V shed 7 bases, J shed 1 base, and the junction held 9 bases outside the gene matches. The germline V gene has CDR1 MGHDK and CDR2 SYGVNS. The CDR3 loop is CASKGQASNNYGYTF. CDR3 coding DNA: TGTGCCAGCAAAGGACAGGCCTCAAATAACTATGGCTACACCTTC.

The chain couples TRBV29-1 to TRBJ2-7, with no clear D. Between the trimmed V and J ends, which lost 6 bases and 2 bases, there was a span of 11 bases. This CDR3 has 12 residues. Germline CDR1 SQVTM, CDR2 ANQGSEA. The CDR3 nucleotides are TGCAGCGTAAGGACGGTAACCTACGAGCAGTACTTC. Amino acid sequence: CSVRTVTYEQYF.

CDR3 sequence: CASSNPLLPGGEETQYF. The CDR3 region has the DNA TGTGCCAGTAGCAATCCCCTACTTCCCGGGGGAGAAGAGACCCAGTACTTC. The chain uses TRBV19 and TRBJ2-5; weak D call: TRBD2 (6 bases). Germline lookup yields CDR1 LNHDA and CDR2 SQIVND (reference sequence). The length of the CDR3 is 17 residues. The V gene lost 6 bases and the J gene lost 3 bases, with 23 bases spanning the gap.

This chain connects TRBV27 to TRBJ2-1; possible D gene TRBD1, 6 bases. Per the germline V gene, CDR1 is MNHEY and CDR2 is SMNVEV (reference sequence). The V end was cut by 2 bases, the J end by 9 bases, with 11 bases between. CDR3 size: 13 residues. The DNA for the CDR3 is TGTGCCAGCAGTTTACAGGGGTGGGGTGAGCAGTTCTTC. Translating gives CASSLQGWGEQFF.

This rearrangement joins TRBV11-3 to TRBJ2-7; perhaps TRBD1 as D (5 bases). Germline CDR1 and CDR2: SGHNT and YENEEA. The CDR3 is 13 amino acids. The V end lost 1 base, the J end lost 6 bases, and 10 bases lay between the germline ends. CDR3 loop: CASSLAPQVEQYF. DNA of the CDR3: TGTGCCAGCAGCTTAGCGCCACAGGTCGAGCAGTACTTC.

This CDR3 reads CASSQTGRETQYF. CDR3 nucleotide sequence: TGTGCCAGCAGCCAGACAGGGCGGGAGACCCAGTACTTC. The chain is built from TRBV2 and TRBJ2-5; 7 bases match TRBD1. The CDR3 runs to 13 residues. The V segment lost 6 bases and the J segment 5 bases; nucleotides outside the gene matches: 6. Germline V gives CDR1 SNHLY, CDR2 FYNNEI.